This TCR beta chain was recorded in a study of T cell repertoires in cytomegalovirus infection. Study at large: Carrying CMV and the relevant HLA type showed in public TCR beta signatures.

To note about this clonotype: Its antigen remains unknown.

CDR1 and CDR2 from the germline V gene are LNHNV and YYDKDF (reference sequence). This CDR3 has 12 residues. The ends were cut back, 5 bases at V and 6 bases at J, with 5 bases in the middle. Via MiXCR, TCRdb re-called the reads, giving one row per CDR3 protein. The sample has roughly 230,000 distinct CDR3 sequences, approximately 24% seen once. General study points: Public TCR beta family frequency separated CMV-and-HLA carriers, including in an independent cohort. HLA-C-restricted CMV-specific TCR beta clonotypes were dominant in the ex vivo response.

V usage is TRBV15 and J usage is TRBJ1-6; D unresolved. Source material: CD8+ T cells from PBMCs. This TCR came from a human donor in good health (CMV status not recorded). Some clones in this sample may be carry-over from other donors' samples. The CDR3: CATSVSNSPLHF. The CDR3, as DNA: TGTGCCACCAGCGTCAGTAATTCACCCCTCCACTTT.